These 10 T cell receptor beta chains share one sample of origin, sequenced in a study of long-term antiretroviral therapy in people with HIV. Assay version v3.0 of immunoSEQ was used, and it was run at survey level. The data were produced by immunoSEQ multiplex PCR, yet TCRdb's version contains in-frame clones alone and is incomplete. Here the sample spans around 29,000 clones, nearly 95% being singletons. Sequences were derived from unsorted PBMCs, sampled roughly 6 years after starting antiretroviral therapy. Source of these receptors: a man aged 25 to 45 with HIV.

The chain has TRBV2 and TRBJ2-7, with D unclear. There are 16 residues in the CDR3. Germline V gene data show CDR1 as SNHLY and CDR2 as FYNNEI. V lost 7 bases and J 4 bases, leaving 23 bases between the germline ends. The chain's CDR3 is CASIRGVVAPYYEQYF. The CDR3 DNA reads as TGTGCCAGCATTCGAGGCGTAGTAGCACCCTATTACGAGCAGTACTTC. Looking up the rest from reference TRBV2 and TRBJ2-7 gives the full variable domain: EPEVTQTPSHQVTQMGQEVILRCVPISNHLYFYWYRQILGQKVEFLVSFYNNEISEKSEIFDDQFSVERPDGSNFTLKIRSTKLEDSAMYFCASIRGVVAPYYEQYFGPGTRLTVT.

The chain joins TRBV6-5 to TRBJ1-6; D is possibly TRBD1 (6 bases). This CDR3 has 13 residues. Germline values: CDR1 MNHEY, CDR2 SVGAGI. Trimming removed 6 bases at V and 8 bases at J, with 11 bases between. CDR3 sequence (DNA): TGTGCCAGCAGACTGGGGGGCGATTCACCCCTCCACTTT. Its translation is CASRLGGDSPLHF.

This clone was counted once. V usage is TRBV9 and J usage is TRBJ2-2; maybe TRBD1 (6 bases). The V and J ends lost 2 bases and 4 bases respectively, with 21 bases between them. The CDR3 has 18 residues. CDR1 SGDLS and CDR2 YYNGEE come from the germline V gene. The CDR3 DNA reads as TGTGCCAGCAGCGTTTCCCCTAAGGGGGTAGACACCACCGGGGAGCTGTTTTTT. This gives the protein CASSVSPKGVDTTGELFF.

This clone appeared once. J is TRBJ1-5 and V is TRBV28; D not resolved. The germline gives CDR1 MDHEN, CDR2 SYDVKM. Trimming shortened V by 2 bases and J by 7 bases, and 9 bases separated the two germline ends. The CDR3 is 13 residues long. The CDR3: CASSLDAGQPQHF. CDR3 sequence (DNA): TGTGCCAGCAGTTTAGACGCCGGGCAGCCCCAGCATTTT.

The chain has TRBV4-2 and TRBJ2-1, with TRBD2 matching 11 bases. V was pared by 3 bases and J by 9 bases, with 13 bases of the junction left unmatched. The CDR3 length is 17 residues. Germline CDR1 and CDR2: LGHNA and YNFKEQ. The CDR3: CASSHTSGGPSGGEQFF. CDR3 sequence (DNA): TGTGCCAGCAGCCACACTAGCGGGGGCCCCTCTGGGGGTGAGCAGTTCTTC.

This clone has just one count. The chain recombines TRBV11-1 with TRBJ2-1, with unresolved D. The germline V and J ends were trimmed by 0 bases and 8 bases, with 14 bases remaining between them. CDR3 length equals 15 residues. Germline V gene sequence: CDR1 SGHAT, CDR2 FQDESV (reference sequence). Here the CDR3 DNA reads TGTGCCAGCAGCTTAGCGCTCGGCAGGCACGATGAGCAGTTCTTC. This codes for CASSLALGRHDEQFF.

The chain recombines TRBV2 with TRBJ2-1; 7 bases agree with TRBD2. Unmatched junction bases numbered 5, after V lost 3 bases and J lost 3 bases. The CDR3 covers 15 residues. From germline, CDR1 is SNHLY and CDR2 FYNNEI. For the CDR3, the DNA is TGTGCCAGCAGTGATAGGAGCGGGGACTACAATGAGCAGTTCTTC. Translation gives CASSDRSGDYNEQFF.

The J gene is TRBJ2-2, the V gene TRBV6-4, with D hard to call. The CDR3 length is 13 residues. Trimming took off 5 bases at V and 1 base at J, with 5 bases between the two ends. Germline values: CDR1 MRHNA, CDR2 SNTAGT. The CDR3: CASSTQNTGELFF. DNA of the CDR3: TGTGCCAGCAGTACACAGAACACCGGGGAGCTGTTTTTT.

The chain joins TRBV30 to TRBJ1-1; 7 bases fit TRBD1. The CDR3 runs 14 residues. The germline gives CDR1 GTSNPN, CDR2 SVGIG (reference sequence). V lost 1 base and J lost 3; bases outside the gene matches: 5. The CDR3 reads CAWSAGQSYTEAFF. CDR3 sequence (DNA): TGTGCCTGGAGTGCGGGACAGTCGTACACTGAAGCTTTCTTT. The full variable domain, rest sourced from reference TRBV30 and TRBJ1-1, is SQTIHQWPATLVQPVGSPLSLECTVEGTSNPNLYWYRQAAGRGLQLLFYSVGIGQISSEVPQNLSASRPQDRQFILSSKKLLLSDSGFYLCAWSAGQSYTEAFFGQGTRLTVV.

This clone was found once. V gene TRBV6-5 combines with J gene TRBJ1-6, with 9 bases aligning to TRBD1. The V segment lost 6 bases and the J segment 10 bases; nucleotides outside the gene matches: 7. The CDR3 is made up of 14 amino acids. Germline CDR1 is MNHEY and CDR2 is SVGAGI. DNA for the CDR3: TGTGCCAGCAGAGAACAGGGGGCAGGATCACCCCTCCACTTT. Translated: CASREQGAGSPLHF.